The 17 T cell receptor beta chains in this list originate from one sample, sequenced in a study of T-cell reconstitution after alpha-beta-depleted transplantation in children. Unique molecular identifiers tagged the TCRbeta library. TCRdb processed the PCR reads anew with MiXCR; each CDR3 protein has one entry. The data hold about 640,000 distinct CDR3 sequences, with roughly 17% observed a single time. The sequences come from PBMCs from the stem cell graft donor, collected from the stem cell graft. These receptors came from a human donor who donated a stem cell graft to a child with acute myeloid leukemia.

At least ten counts were recorded for this clonotype. J is TRBJ2-5 and V is TRBV5-5, with D tentatively TRBD1 (6 bases). The length of the CDR3 is 15 residues. CDR1 and CDR2 (germline): SGHKS, YYEKEE (reference sequence). V dropped 3 bases and J dropped 0 bases, with 12 bases sitting between them. CDR3 protein: CASSSWTAYQETQYF. The CDR3 DNA sequence: TGTGCCAGCAGCTCGTGGACAGCGTACCAAGAGACCCAGTACTTC.

This clonotype was detected a few times. The rearrangement links TRBV7-2 to TRBJ2-1; D is possibly TRBD2 (5 bases). Germline V gene data show CDR1 as SGHTA and CDR2 as FQGNSA. Trimming stripped 5 bases from V and 7 bases from J, with 21 bases between. This CDR3 spans 16 amino acids. The CDR3 sequence: CASSLAQRLIRNEQFF. The CDR3 region has the DNA TGTGCCAGCAGCCTTGCTCAGCGGCTCATTCGGAATGAGCAGTTCTTC.

The chain uses TRBV7-2 and TRBJ2-7; TRBD1 matches at 9 bases. CDR1 is SGHTA, CDR2 FQGNSA, per germline. CDR3 length: 17 residues. V lost 2 bases and J lost 3; bases outside the gene matches: 11. As DNA, the CDR3 is TGTGCCAGCAGCTTATTAAAGGGGACAGGGCTAATCTACGAGCAGTACTTC. This gives the protein CASSLLKGTGLIYEQYF.

The chain employs TRBV25-1 and TRBJ2-5, with 10 bases identical to TRBD1. With V trimmed by 2 bases and J by 6 bases, 3 bases remained unmatched. The germline V gene has CDR1 MGHDK and CDR2 SYGVNS. This CDR3 is 14 amino acids long. Written as DNA, the CDR3 is TGTGCCAGCAGTGAAGACAGGGGGCATAAGACCCAGTACTTC. It encodes CASSEDRGHKTQYF.

This clonotype was counted between two and nine times. The chain carries TRBV10-3 and TRBJ1-5; D is unclear. The germline CDR1 and CDR2 sequences are ENHRY and SYGVKD. V shed 4 bases and J shed 2 bases, with 18 bases lying between them. The CDR3 extends over 17 amino acids. CDR3 protein: CAISVQPAGGGNQPQHF. The CDR3 DNA follows: TGTGCCATCAGTGTCCAGCCGGCCGGAGGCGGCAATCAGCCCCAGCATTTT.

Only one count was recorded for this clonotype. The chain joins TRBV27 to TRBJ2-7, with D possibly matching TRBD1 (5 bases). The CDR3 is made up of 16 amino acids. V dropped 4 bases and J dropped 0 bases, with 16 bases sitting between them. Germline loops: CDR1 MNHEY, CDR2 SMNVEV (reference sequence). The CDR3 loop is CASSSRLGHNSYEQYF. DNA for the CDR3: TGTGCCAGCAGTTCCCGGCTCGGACACAACTCCTACGAGCAGTACTTC.

This chain uses TRBV20-1 with TRBJ1-1, with 9 bases aligning to TRBD1. Germline assignment: CDR1 DFQATT and CDR2 SNEGSKA (reference sequence). CDR3 size: 13 residues. The V gene end was trimmed by 6 bases and the J gene end by 3 bases; junction bases not matched to a gene: 5. The CDR3 protein is CSALQGADTEAFF. DNA of the CDR3: TGCAGTGCCCTACAGGGGGCGGACACTGAAGCTTTCTTT.

This clonotype occurred many times. The chain is built from TRBV20-1 and TRBJ2-5; TRBD2 matches at 9 bases. CDR3 length: 15 residues. The V and J ends lost 1 base and 1 base, in that order; junction bases with no gene match: 4. CDR1 is DFQATT, CDR2 SNEGSKA, per germline (reference sequence). In nucleotides, the CDR3 is TGCAGTGCTAGAGTAGGGACTAGCACCCAAGAGACCCAGTACTTC. This sequence encodes CSARVGTSTQETQYF.

This clonotype was counted a few times. The V and J genes are TRBV4-3 and TRBJ1-2; a possible D gene is TRBD1 (6 bases). V was pared by 3 bases and J by 8 bases, with 19 bases between. Germline loops: CDR1 LGHNA, CDR2 YSLEER. The CDR3 runs 15 residues. CDR3 nucleotide sequence: TGCGCCAGCAGCCAGACGTTACAGGGCGGGATGGGCTACACCTTC. It is translated as CASSQTLQGGMGYTF.

The rearrangement uses TRBV4-3 and TRBJ2-1; D unresolved. V was clipped by 1 base and J by 7 bases, with 8 bases between them. Germline V CDR1 and CDR2: LGHNA, YSLEER. The CDR3 runs to 13 residues. Here the CDR3 reads CASSQVLGNEQFF. The CDR3 nucleotides are TGCGCCAGCAGCCAAGTATTAGGGAATGAGCAGTTCTTC.

In this sample, this clonotype turned up a few times. The CDR3 loop is CSARDLGYGLFNTEAFF. CDR3 sequence (DNA): TGCAGTGCTAGAGATCTCGGGTACGGTCTCTTCAACACTGAAGCTTTCTTT. The rearrangement uses TRBV20-1 and TRBJ1-1; D is undetermined. V lost 0 bases and J 2 bases, leaving 19 bases between the germline ends. CDR3 length: 17 residues. Germline V gene lookup returns CDR1 DFQATT and CDR2 SNEGSKA (reference sequence).

V usage is TRBV5-1 and J usage is TRBJ2-1, with TRBD2 identical over 13 bases. The CDR3 loop spans 15 amino acids. Germline V CDR1 and CDR2: SGHRS, YFSETQ. Unmatched junction bases numbered 8, after V lost 7 bases and J lost 7 bases. The CDR3 coding sequence is TGCGCCAGCGGAAGGACTAGCGGGGGTATAAATGAGCAGTTCTTC. Encoded protein: CASGRTSGGINEQFF.

This clonotype was found many times. This chain connects TRBV20-1 to TRBJ1-6; the match to TRBD1 covers 9 bases. Germline V gives CDR1 DFQATT, CDR2 SNEGSKA (reference sequence). The CDR3 extends over 13 amino acids. V shed 3 bases, J shed 8 bases, and the junction held 2 bases outside the gene matches. The CDR3 protein is CSASTGGHSPLHF. CDR3 nucleotide sequence: TGCAGTGCTAGCACAGGGGGCCATTCACCCCTCCACTTT.

This clonotype was counted many times. V gene TRBV6-1 combines with J gene TRBJ2-4; D is uncertain. The germline CDR1 and CDR2 sequences are MNHNS and SASEGT. The CDR3 spans 14 residues. Trimming took off 8 bases at V and 0 bases at J, with 11 bases between the two ends. CDR3 nucleotide sequence: TGTGCCAGCTCCCCGGATATAGCCAAAAACATTCAGTACTTC. Its protein is CASSPDIAKNIQYF.

This rearrangement joins TRBV7-9 to TRBJ2-2; tentative D call: TRBD2 (6 bases). The CDR3 is 13 amino acids. V was cut by 2 bases and J by 6 bases, with 7 bases left in between. Per the germline V gene, CDR1 is SEHNR and CDR2 is FQNEAQ (reference sequence). The CDR3 loop is CASSLPGAGELFF. The DNA for the CDR3 is TGTGCCAGCAGCTTACCGGGGGCCGGGGAGCTGTTTTTT.

The chain employs TRBV7-9 and TRBJ2-1, with D hard to call. There are 15 residues in the CDR3. Germline-derived CDR1 and CDR2 are SEHNR and FQNEAQ (reference sequence). The V and J ends lost 5 bases and 7 bases respectively, with 18 bases between them. This CDR3 is CASSPSRTQSNEQFF. The CDR3 coding sequence is TGTGCCAGCAGCCCCTCGAGGACCCAGTCTAATGAGCAGTTCTTC.

In regard to this clonotype: A far larger clone is one base from this, pointing to a likely read error. The gene calls are TRBV12-3 or TRBV12-4 and TRBJ2-3; D unclear. The CDR3 totals 11 residues. V shed 9 bases and J shed 1 base, with 5 bases lying between them. CDR3 protein: CARSGTDTQYF. CDR3 DNA sequence: TGTGCCAGGAGTGGCACAGATACGCAGTATTTT.